These T cell receptor beta chains were read from a single sample in a study of cytomegalovirus exposure and HLA in healthy donors. Method: immunoSEQ multiplex PCR; TCRdb's copy keeps in-frame clones and lacks some. In the table there are roughly 89,000 clones, roughly 80% of which are singletons. Sequences were obtained from PBMCs. The receptor source for this set is a man between 25 and 39 years old in good health and CMV-seropositive. Each CDR3 is given with its conserved first and last residue. The order of the fields is J gene, CDR3 length, clone size, V gene, CDR3 protein. Clone size is shown for a subset of rows, as once, few, many or a class of expanded clone.

TRBJ1-1 | 13 | - | TRBV27 | CASSFGQNTEAFF
TRBJ1-5 | 15 | - | TRBV6-1 | CASRTIQGLYQPQHF
TRBJ1-2 | 14 | - | TRBV7-9 | CASSSGQGLVGYTF
TRBJ2-5 | 13 | - | TRBV9 | CASSVSIQETQYF
TRBJ2-7 | 13 | - | TRBV5-8 | CASSADSTYEQYF
TRBJ1-2 | 15 | - | TRBV5-1 | CASSWGTGVGYGYTF
TRBJ1-5 | 14 | - | TRBV10-3 | CAISAEFSNQPQHF
TRBJ2-1 | 16 | - | TRBV7-6 | CASSPTPSGGRGEQFF
TRBJ1-6 | 15 | - | TRBV7-3 | CASSPRGGANSPLHF
TRBJ1-5 | 15 | - | TRBV28 | CASASGGSGNQPQHF
TRBJ2-1 | 12 | - | TRBV30 | CAWTTGYNEQFF
TRBJ1-4 | 14 | few | TRBV4-1 | CASSRTGQGEKLFF
TRBJ2-1 | 13 | - | TRBV6-5 | CASRNLGANEQFF
TRBJ1-2 | 14 | - | TRBV25-1 | CASSEPGMVYGYTF
TRBJ2-5 | 15 | - | TRBV6-6 | CASRGTSGGFETQYF
- | 14 | - | TRBV28 | CASSVVGAAYEQYF
TRBJ2-1 | 15 | - | TRBV19 | CASSIYARSGNEQFF
TRBJ1-1 | 13 | few | TRBV4-1 | CASSQDGGAGAFF
TRBJ1-4 | 16 | few | TRBV4-2 | CASSQEAVSVNEKLFF
TRBJ2-7 | 15 | - | TRBV7-7 | CASSLYQGDPYEQYF
TRBJ2-1 | 16 | - | TRBV5-1 | CASSSGGVYSYNEQFF
TRBJ2-2 | 14 | - | TRBV28 | CASGKRSNTGELFF
TRBJ1-6 | 16 | - | TRBV6-1 | CASSELAGRRNSPLHF
TRBJ2-4 | 16 | - | TRBV5-1 | CASSLVPGSAKNIQYF
TRBJ1-3 | 14 | - | TRBV16 | CASSRDRAGNTIYF
TRBJ2-5 | 15 | - | TRBV4-3 | CASSQGLAEQETQYF